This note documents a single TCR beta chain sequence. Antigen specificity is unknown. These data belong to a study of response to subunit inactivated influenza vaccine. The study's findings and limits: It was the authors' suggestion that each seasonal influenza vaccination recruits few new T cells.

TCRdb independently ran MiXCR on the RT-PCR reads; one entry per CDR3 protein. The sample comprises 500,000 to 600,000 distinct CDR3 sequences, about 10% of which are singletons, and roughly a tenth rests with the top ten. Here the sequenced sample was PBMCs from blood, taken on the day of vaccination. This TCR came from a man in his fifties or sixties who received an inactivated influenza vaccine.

The CDR3 nucleotides are TGTGCCAGCAGCTTATTAGAGAGGTCCTACGAGCAGTACTTC. Amino acid sequence: CASSLLERSYEQYF. The chain uses TRBV7-9 and TRBJ2-7; D remains unclear. The CDR3 has 14 residues. From germline, CDR1 is SEHNR and CDR2 FQNEAQ (reference sequence). Trimming pared 2 bases from V and 1 base from J, leaving 9 bases between.